This T cell receptor beta chain comes out of a study of T cell responses to AZD1222 COVID-19 vaccine. Sequencing used immunoSEQ multiplex PCR; TCRdb keeps in-frame clones, though not all of them. Altogether fewer than 130,000 clones are present, about 92% being singletons, with the ten largest covering 1% to 1.5%. Sequences were derived from peripheral blood, sampled on day 0 of AZD1222 vaccination. The TCR originated in an adult in good health.

The CDR3 here is CASSVEGLQETQYF. The DNA of the CDR3 is TGTGCCAGCAGCGTAGAGGGCCTCCAAGAGACCCAGTACTTC. V gene TRBV9 combines with J gene TRBJ2-5, with D unclear. V lost 0 bases to trimming and J lost 1 base, with 7 bases between them. The V gene's germline CDR1 is SGDLS and CDR2 YYNGEE. There are 14 residues in the CDR3.